This TCR beta chain came from a study of blood T cell repertoires in COVID-19. Background on the study: Sample material is recorded as cDNA or gDNA derived from T cells, B-cell-depleted T cells, or PBMCs.

Original methodology: From reference gene primer amplification, estimates of nucleated cell counts were derived. Profiling relied on immunoSEQ multiplex PCR, and the TCRdb table lists in-frame clones only, not all of them. D and trimming come from the DNA, and the V and J calls and clone size come from that table. The sample carries fewer than 130,000 clones, around 91% recorded once. In this sample, this clone turned up a few times. The length of the CDR3 is 15 residues. The germline V gene encodes CDR1 LNHDA and CDR2 SQIVND (reference sequence). The V end was cut by 6 bases, the J end by 1 base, with 13 bases between.

This rearrangement joins TRBV19 to TRBJ1-5; D uncertain. Sample: peripheral blood. The clonotype comes from a woman older than 75 with acute or convalescent COVID-19. In DNA, the CDR3 is TGTGCCAGTAGGCCCGGAGGGAGAAGCAATCAGCCCCAGCATTTT. As protein: CASRPGGRSNQPQHF.